The sequence of this T cell receptor beta chain was determined in a study of T cell changes during pregnancy in multiple sclerosis. Profiled with immunoSEQ multiplex PCR; TCRdb holds only in-frame clones, not every one. Of more than 25,000 clones detected, roughly nine tenths appear once; the ten largest clones hold around 4.8%. Germline V gene lookup returns CDR1 SGHAT and CDR2 FQNNGV. The CDR3 runs 14 residues. Trimming took 4 bases from V and 0 from J, leaving 9 bases between them. The sequence came from a female donor in good health, enrolled as a control in a pregnancy study. Sample: peripheral blood, taken in the first trimester of pregnancy. V and J are TRBV11-2 and TRBJ1-2; a possible D gene is TRBD1 (5 bases). The CDR3 nucleotides read TGTGCCAGCAGCTCCTTGACAGCTAACTATGGCTACACCTTC. Amino acid sequence: CASSSLTANYGYTF.